Following are 22 T cell receptor beta chains from one sample sequenced in a study of early T cells in non-severe SARS-CoV-2 infection. TCRdb itself ran the 5' RACE reads through MiXCR, one entry per CDR3 protein. Among around 57,000 distinct CDR3 sequences listed, 11% were seen once. Sample: whole blood. The receptors were sampled from an adult who was a healthcare worker with PCR-confirmed SARS-CoV-2 infection or an uninfected control (not recorded which).

This clonotype has only a few counts. CDR3 protein: CASSLQGPGELFF. In nucleotides, the CDR3 is TGCGCCAGCAGTCTCCAGGGACCCGGGGAGCTGTTTTTT. The chain recombines TRBV10-2 with TRBJ2-2; D tentatively reads TRBD1 or TRBD2 (5 bases each). Trimming pared 5 bases from V and 6 bases from J, leaving 10 bases between. CDR1 is WSHSY and CDR2 is SAAADI in the germline V gene. The CDR3 length is 13 residues.

This clonotype was found a few times. The rearrangement links TRBV9 to TRBJ2-7, with D perhaps TRBD1 or TRBD2 (6 bases each). The CDR3 runs to 15 residues. V was trimmed by 4 bases and J by 4 bases, leaving 18 bases between them. Looked up from germline, CDR1 is SGDLS and CDR2 is YYNGEE. In nucleotides, the CDR3 is TGTGCCAGCAGCCCACGACAGGACGCGGGGTACGAGCAGTACTTC. It specifies CASSPRQDAGYEQYF.

The chain is built from TRBV20-1 and TRBJ2-1; 11 bases fit TRBD2. With V trimmed by 5 bases and J by 1 base, 7 bases remained unmatched. CDR1 and CDR2 (germline): DFQATT, SNEGSKA (reference sequence). CDR3 size: 16 residues. The chain's CDR3 is CSAPEGTSGSYNEQFF. The CDR3, as DNA: TGCAGTGCTCCTGAAGGGACTAGCGGTTCCTACAATGAGCAGTTCTTC.

In DNA, the CDR3 is TGTGCCACAAGTACCGGACTAGTGCAGTTCTTC. As protein: CATSTGLVQFF. The V call is TRBV24-1, the J call TRBJ2-1; 7 bases line up with TRBD2. Germline CDR1 reads KGHDR; CDR2 reads SFDVKD. The CDR3 runs to 11 residues. J gave up 12 bases and V 10 bases, and 8 bases lay outside the gene matches.

This clonotype has a count of ten or more. V usage is TRBV28 and J usage is TRBJ2-7; the match to TRBD1 covers 9 bases. J was trimmed by 2 bases and V by 6 bases; bases with no gene match: 11. CDR1 MDHEN and CDR2 SYDVKM come from the germline V gene. The CDR3 runs 16 residues. The DNA for the CDR3 is TGTGCCAGCAGCCCAACTCCGGGACAGGGTCCCTACGAGCAGTACTTC. The encoded protein is CASSPTPGQGPYEQYF.

This clonotype was counted ten times or more. The chain links TRBV19 to TRBJ1-4; D is unresolved. Germline lookup yields CDR1 LNHDA and CDR2 SQIVND (reference sequence). CDR3 size: 15 residues. V lost 6 bases to trimming and J lost 6 bases, with 17 bases between them. CDR3: CASRNERFQHEKLFF. CDR3 nucleotide sequence: TGTGCCAGTAGAAACGAACGGTTTCAGCATGAAAAACTGTTTTTT.

This clonotype was counted at least ten times. The V gene is TRBV11-2, the J gene TRBJ2-7, with D perhaps being TRBD1 or TRBD2 (5 bases each). The V gene's germline CDR1 is SGHAT and CDR2 FQNNGV. The CDR3 covers 13 residues. Between the trimmed V and J ends, which lost 5 bases and 5 bases, there was a span of 13 bases. The CDR3 here is CASSPASGHEQYF. DNA of the CDR3: TGTGCCAGCAGCCCGGCTTCGGGACACGAGCAGTACTTC.

This clonotype was observed at least ten times. CDR3 coding DNA: TGTGCCACCAGTGATCCCGGGGAGGGCCGGGGAGATACGCAGTATTTT. Translating gives CATSDPGEGRGDTQYF. The chain recombines TRBV24-1 with TRBJ2-3, with 7 bases lining up with TRBD2. V lost 3 bases and J lost 5; bases outside the gene matches: 10. There are 16 residues in the CDR3. Germline CDR1 is KGHDR and CDR2 is SFDVKD.

This clonotype appeared a few times. V and J are TRBV7-6 and TRBJ1-5, with D perhaps TRBD1 (5 bases). Germline loops: CDR1 SGHVS, CDR2 FNYEAQ. The CDR3 covers 16 residues. With 1 base removed from V and 0 bases from J, the gap between germline ends came to 10 bases. CDR3 DNA sequence: TGTGCCAGCAGCTTAGGGCAGGGTGGTAGCAATCAGCCCCAGCATTTT. Amino acids: CASSLGQGGSNQPQHF.

There are a few counts of this clonotype. The chain joins TRBV3-1 to TRBJ2-3; 9 positions match TRBD2. Germline values: CDR1 LGHDT, CDR2 YNNKEL (reference sequence). CDR3 length equals 15 residues. The J segment lost 7 bases and the V segment lost 0 bases, leaving 5 bases of the junction unmatched. The CDR3: CASSQEQLAGNTQYF. In DNA form, the CDR3 reads TGTGCCAGCAGCCAAGAACAACTAGCGGGTAATACGCAGTATTTT.

The V gene is TRBV28, the J gene TRBJ2-7; TRBD1 might be the D (5 bases). Germline V gene lookup returns CDR1 MDHEN and CDR2 SYDVKM. With 4 bases removed from V and 7 bases from J, the gap between germline ends came to 17 bases. The CDR3 is 14 amino acids. The CDR3: CASSSRQPTGEQYF. The CDR3, as DNA: TGTGCCAGCAGTTCCCGGCAACCCACAGGAGAGCAGTACTTC.

The chain employs TRBV11-2 and TRBJ1-3; no definite D call. With 2 bases removed from V and 4 bases from J, the gap between germline ends came to 12 bases. The germline gives CDR1 SGHAT, CDR2 FQNNGV. The CDR3 is 15 residues long. The CDR3 nucleotides are TGTGCCAGCAGCTTATCCCCTTTTGGAGGAAACACCATATATTTT. Translation gives CASSLSPFGGNTIYF.

V and J are TRBV6-5 and TRBJ1-2, with D maybe TRBD1 (6 bases). The CDR3 length is 14 residues. V was clipped by 0 bases and J by 8 bases, with 13 bases between them. The V gene's germline CDR1 is MNHEY and CDR2 SVGAGI. CDR3 residues: CASSYSGQGRGYTF. CDR3 sequence (DNA): TGTGCCAGCAGTTACTCAGGCCAGGGGAGAGGCTACACCTTC.

This clonotype came up many times. The rearrangement links TRBV27 to TRBJ1-5, with 8 positions matching TRBD1. Per the germline V gene, CDR1 is MNHEY and CDR2 is SMNVEV (reference sequence). This CDR3 has 13 residues. The junction had 6 bases not matched to a gene; V was cut back by 5 bases and J by 9 bases. The CDR3 region has the DNA TGTGCCAGCAGTCGACAGGGGTTTTGGCCCCAGCATTTT. Residues: CASSRQGFWPQHF.

This clonotype was counted between two and nine times. The gene calls are TRBV6-5 and TRBJ2-1, with TRBD2 matching 8 bases. The CDR3 extends over 16 amino acids. V lost 2 bases, J lost 0 bases, and 3 bases stayed unmatched. Germline loops: CDR1 MNHEY, CDR2 SVGAGI. DNA of the CDR3: TGTGCCAGCAGTTACCGGGAGGGGAGCTCCTACAATGAGCAGTTCTTC. Residues: CASSYREGSSYNEQFF.

This clonotype was counted between two and nine times. V is TRBV7-9 and J is TRBJ1-1; no reliable D call. V was clipped by 5 bases and J by 7 bases, with 23 bases between them. The germline CDR1 and CDR2 sequences are SEHNR and FQNEAQ (reference sequence). The CDR3 sequence is 16 residues long. The CDR3 loop reads CASSPYRRADGSEAFF. The CDR3 bases are TGTGCCAGCAGCCCCTACCGGAGGGCGGACGGGAGTGAAGCTTTCTTT.

This clonotype was found many times. The gene calls are TRBV12-3 or TRBV12-4 and TRBJ2-7; 9 bases fit TRBD1. With V trimmed by 6 bases and J by 5 bases, 11 bases remained unmatched. The CDR3 is 15 amino acids. CDR3 nucleotides: TGTGCCAGCAGGGCCCGGACAGGGGTGGGGAACGAGCAGTACTTC. Translating it yields CASRARTGVGNEQYF.

This rearrangement joins TRBV28 to TRBJ2-5, with a tentative D call TRBD2 (6 bases). V was trimmed by 6 bases and J by 5 bases, leaving 16 bases between them. This CDR3 comprises 14 residues. In germline, CDR1 is MDHEN, CDR2 SYDVKM. This chain's CDR3 is CASSAAGGAETQYF. DNA for the CDR3: TGTGCCAGCAGCGCCGCCGGGGGTGCCGAGACCCAGTACTTC. The variable domain in full, with the rest retrieved from reference TRBV28 and TRBJ2-5, is DVKVTQSSRYLVKRTGEKVFLECVQDMDHENMFWYRQDPGLGLRLIYFSYDVKMKEKGDIPEGYSVSREKKERFSLILESASTNQTSMYLCASSAAGGAETQYFGPGTRLLVL.

This clonotype was observed a handful of times. The chain couples TRBV28 to TRBJ1-1, with D possibly matching TRBD1 (6 bases). The CDR3 has 14 amino acids. Germline V gene sequence: CDR1 MDHEN, CDR2 SYDVKM. Deletions cut 2 bases from V and 7 bases from J, with 14 bases between. The CDR3 reads CASSLAGKGVEAFF. The CDR3 DNA is TGTGCCAGCAGTTTAGCGGGGAAGGGGGTTGAAGCTTTCTTT.

This clonotype was counted at least ten times. This chain connects TRBV12-3 or TRBV12-4 to TRBJ1-1; D call uncertain. This CDR3 comprises 13 residues. Trimming stripped 3 bases from V and 6 bases from J, with 11 bases between. CDR3 in amino acids: CASSFSGSSEAFF. CDR3 DNA: TGTGCCAGCAGTTTCTCAGGTTCATCTGAAGCTTTCTTT.

This clonotype was observed a handful of times. CDR3 nucleotides: TGTGCCAGCAGCCAAACAAGGGGTTATACCGGGGAGCTGTTTTTT. It encodes CASSQTRGYTGELFF. The chain couples TRBV7-2 to TRBJ2-2, with D tentatively TRBD1 (5 bases). This CDR3 is built from 15 residues. V lost 5 bases and J lost 5, with 15 bases in between. The germline gives CDR1 SGHTA, CDR2 FQGNSA.

This chain connects TRBV5-1 to TRBJ2-2, with D perhaps matching TRBD2 (6 bases). V was clipped by 1 base and J by 4 bases, with 11 bases between them. Germline assignment: CDR1 SGHRS and CDR2 YFSETQ. This CDR3 contains 15 residues. CDR3 bases: TGCGCCAGCAGCTTGTACGGGAGCGTCACCGGGGAGCTGTTTTTT. Its translation: CASSLYGSVTGELFF.